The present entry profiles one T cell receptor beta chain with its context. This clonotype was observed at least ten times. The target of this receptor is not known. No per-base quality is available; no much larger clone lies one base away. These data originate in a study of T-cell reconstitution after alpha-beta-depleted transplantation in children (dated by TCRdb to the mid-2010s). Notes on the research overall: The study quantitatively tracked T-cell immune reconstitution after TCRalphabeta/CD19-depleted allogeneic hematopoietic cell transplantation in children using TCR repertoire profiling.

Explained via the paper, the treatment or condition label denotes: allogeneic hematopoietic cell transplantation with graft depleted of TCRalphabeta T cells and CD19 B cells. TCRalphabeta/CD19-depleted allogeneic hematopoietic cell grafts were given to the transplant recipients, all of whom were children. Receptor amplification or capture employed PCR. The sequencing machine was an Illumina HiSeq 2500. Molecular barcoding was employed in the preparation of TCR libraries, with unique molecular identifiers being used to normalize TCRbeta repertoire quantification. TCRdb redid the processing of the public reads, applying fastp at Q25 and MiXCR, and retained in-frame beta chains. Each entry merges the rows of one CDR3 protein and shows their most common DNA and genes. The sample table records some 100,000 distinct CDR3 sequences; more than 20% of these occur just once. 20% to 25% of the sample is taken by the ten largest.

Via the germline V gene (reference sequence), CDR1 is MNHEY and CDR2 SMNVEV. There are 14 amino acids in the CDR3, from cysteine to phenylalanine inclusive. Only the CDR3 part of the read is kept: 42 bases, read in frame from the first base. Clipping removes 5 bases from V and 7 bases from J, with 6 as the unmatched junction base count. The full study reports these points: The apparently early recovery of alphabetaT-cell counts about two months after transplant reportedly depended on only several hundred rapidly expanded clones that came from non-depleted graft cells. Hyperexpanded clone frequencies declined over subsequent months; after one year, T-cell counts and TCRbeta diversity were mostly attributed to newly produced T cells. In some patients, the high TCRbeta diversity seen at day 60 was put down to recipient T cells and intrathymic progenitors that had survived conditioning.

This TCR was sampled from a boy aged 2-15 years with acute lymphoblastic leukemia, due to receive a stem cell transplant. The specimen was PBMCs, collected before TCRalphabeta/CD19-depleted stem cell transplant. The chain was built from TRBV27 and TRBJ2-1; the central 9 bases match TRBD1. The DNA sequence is TGTGCCAGCAGTCGATCGACAGGGGGGAATGAGCAGTTCTTC. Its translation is CASSRSTGGNEQFF.